The 4 T cell receptor beta chains in this list originate from one sample, sequenced in a study of PD-L1 blockade in urothelial cancer. Profiled with immunoSEQ multiplex PCR; TCRdb holds only in-frame clones, not every one. This table has 85,000 to 100,000 clones, 80% to 90% appearing once. Time point indicated: pretreatment peripheral blood. The material sequenced was PBMCs, taken around atezolizumab (anti-PD-L1) treatment. Every receptor here comes from a man between 60 and 75 years old with urothelial cancer.

The J gene is TRBJ2-7, the V gene TRBV5-1, with 9 bases matching TRBD1. This CDR3 spans 15 amino acids. Germline V gene lookup returns CDR1 SGHRS and CDR2 YFSETQ. Trimming cost V 3 bases and J 3 bases; bases outside gene matches: 7. CDR3 DNA sequence: TGCGCCAGCAGCTCGGCCGGGACAGGGATCTACGAGCAGTACTTC. This gives the protein CASSSAGTGIYEQYF.

This chain connects TRBV28 to TRBJ1-2; TRBD1 is a possible D gene (6 bases). Trimming pared 3 bases from V and 7 bases from J, leaving 18 bases between. Per germline, CDR1 MDHEN and CDR2 SYDVKM. The CDR3 covers 15 residues. The CDR3 DNA follows: TGTGCCAGCAGTTTTATGGCGGGGGCTGCAGGTGGCTACACCTTC. As protein: CASSFMAGAAGGYTF.

The chain employs TRBV11-2 and TRBJ2-1, with TRBD2 matching over 13 bases. CDR3 length: 16 residues. The V and J ends lost 5 bases and 9 bases, in that order; junction bases with no gene match: 10. Germline V gene data show CDR1 as SGHAT and CDR2 as FQNNGV. CDR3 coding DNA: TGTGCCAGCAGCAGCCCGGGACTAGCGGGAACTACTGAGCAGTTCTTC. The encoded protein is CASSSPGLAGTTEQFF.

V is TRBV28 and J is TRBJ2-2; perhaps TRBD2 as D (6 bases). This CDR3 has 16 residues. Trimming pared 4 bases from V and 0 bases from J, leaving 12 bases between. Per the germline V gene, CDR1 is MDHEN and CDR2 is SYDVKM. The DNA of the CDR3 is TGTGCCAGCAGTTCCCCCGGGGGTCCGAACACCGGGGAGCTGTTTTTT. This sequence encodes CASSSPGGPNTGELFF.